The 6 T cell receptor beta chains below come from one sample, sequenced in a study of cytomegalovirus exposure and HLA in healthy donors. PCR involved 60 Vbeta and 13 Jbeta primers. TCRdb's copy holds only in-frame clones and misses some; the assay was immunoSEQ multiplex PCR. Of about 130,000 clones in the sample, roughly 82% were seen once. The sequenced material came from PBMCs. These receptors were taken from a man between 50 and 59 years old in good health and CMV-seronegative.

The gene calls are TRBV12-5 and TRBJ2-4; 10 nucleotides line up with TRBD2. This CDR3 is built from 17 residues. Losses at the gene ends were 2 bases for V and 5 bases for J; bases not matched to a gene: 9. Germline V CDR1 and CDR2: LGHNT, FRNRAP. This CDR3 reads CASGLRLAGARQNIQYF. The DNA of the CDR3 is TGTGCTAGTGGTTTGAGGCTAGCGGGGGCTCGACAAAACATTCAGTACTTC.

The table lists this clone with a count of one. Other nucleotide sequences in the sample specify the same CDR3. The chain combines TRBV9 with TRBJ2-1, with D uncertain. The CDR3 is made up of 13 amino acids. The germline V and J ends were trimmed by 0 bases and 4 bases, with 5 bases remaining between them. In germline, CDR1 is SGDLS, CDR2 YYNGEE. CDR3 bases: TGTGCCAGCAGCGTAGGCCAGTACAATGAGCAGTTCTTC. Amino acid sequence: CASSVGQYNEQFF.

The CDR3 DNA is TGTGCCAGCAGCTTGGCAATAGGGGCCATAGGCAATCAGCCCCAGCATTTT. This gives the protein CASSLAIGAIGNQPQHF. The gene calls are TRBV5-8 and TRBJ1-5, with a possible D match to TRBD1 (5 bases). Trimming took off 0 bases at V and 2 bases at J, with 15 bases between the two ends. The CDR3 has 17 residues. CDR1 SGHTS and CDR2 YDEGEE come from the germline V gene.

This chain uses TRBV19 with TRBJ1-5; TRBD1 is a possible D gene (6 bases). Trimming shortened V by 3 bases and J by 7 bases, and 13 bases separated the two germline ends. In germline, CDR1 is LNHDA, CDR2 SQIVND (reference sequence). There are 14 residues in the CDR3. The CDR3 nucleotides read TGTGCCAGTAGTATGTCGCCAGGGGTACAGCCCCAGCATTTT. Its translation: CASSMSPGVQPQHF.

The J gene is TRBJ1-1, the V gene TRBV5-6, with a possible D match to TRBD1 (6 bases). V lost 0 bases to trimming and J lost 2 bases, with 14 bases between them. The CDR3 runs to 16 residues. The V gene's germline CDR1 is SGHDT and CDR2 YYEEEE. CDR3 in amino acids: CASSLERQALNTEAFF. The CDR3 nucleotides are TGTGCCAGCAGCTTGGAAAGACAGGCCCTAAACACTGAAGCTTTCTTT. Combining the CDR3 with reference TRBV5-6 and TRBJ1-1 gives the whole variable domain DAGVTQSPTHLIKTRGQQVTLRCSPKSGHDTVSWYQQALGQGPQFIFQYYEEEERQRGNFPDRFSGHQFPNYSSELNVNALLLGDSALYLCASSLERQALNTEAFFGQGTRLTVV.

The rearrangement links TRBV7-9 to TRBJ2-7; D remains unclear. The CDR3 runs 11 residues. Trimming took off 1 base at V and 6 bases at J, with 4 bases between the two ends. CDR1 is SEHNR and CDR2 is FQNEAQ in the germline V gene (reference sequence). The DNA of the CDR3 is TGTGCCAGCAGCTTAGGAGTCGAGCAGTACTTC. Translating it yields CASSLGVEQYF. Looking up the rest from reference TRBV7-9 and TRBJ2-7 gives the full variable domain: DTGVSQNPRHKITKRGQNVTFRCDPISEHNRLYWYRQTLGQGPEFLTYFQNEAQLEKSRLLSDRFSAERPKGSFSTLEIQRTEQGDSAMYLCASSLGVEQYFGPGTRLTVT.